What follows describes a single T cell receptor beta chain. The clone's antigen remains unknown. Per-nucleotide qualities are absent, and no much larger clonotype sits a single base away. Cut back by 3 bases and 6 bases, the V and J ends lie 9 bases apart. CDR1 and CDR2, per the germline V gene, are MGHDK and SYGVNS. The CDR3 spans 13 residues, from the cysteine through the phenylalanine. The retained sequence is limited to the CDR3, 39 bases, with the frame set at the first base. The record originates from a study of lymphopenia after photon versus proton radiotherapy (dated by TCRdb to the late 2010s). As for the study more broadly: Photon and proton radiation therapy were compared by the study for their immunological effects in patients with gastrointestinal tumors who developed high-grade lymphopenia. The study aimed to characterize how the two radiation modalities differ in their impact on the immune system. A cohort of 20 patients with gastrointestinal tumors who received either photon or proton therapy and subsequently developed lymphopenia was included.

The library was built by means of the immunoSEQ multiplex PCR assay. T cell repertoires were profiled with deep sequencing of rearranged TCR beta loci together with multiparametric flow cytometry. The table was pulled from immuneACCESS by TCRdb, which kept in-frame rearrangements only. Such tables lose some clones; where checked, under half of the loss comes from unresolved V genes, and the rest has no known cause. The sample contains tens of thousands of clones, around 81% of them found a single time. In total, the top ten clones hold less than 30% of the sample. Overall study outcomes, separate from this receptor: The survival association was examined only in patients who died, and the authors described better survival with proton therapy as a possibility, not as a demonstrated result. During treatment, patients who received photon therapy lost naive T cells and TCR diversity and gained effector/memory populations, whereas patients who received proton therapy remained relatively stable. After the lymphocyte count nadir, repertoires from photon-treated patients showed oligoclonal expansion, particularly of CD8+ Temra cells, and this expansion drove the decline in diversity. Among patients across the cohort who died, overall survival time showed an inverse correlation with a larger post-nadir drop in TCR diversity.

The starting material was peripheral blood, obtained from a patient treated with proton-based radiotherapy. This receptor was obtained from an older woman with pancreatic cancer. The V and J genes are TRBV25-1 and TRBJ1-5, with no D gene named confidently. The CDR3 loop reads CASSEGNAQPQHF. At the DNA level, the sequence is TGTGCCAGCAGTGAGGGTAACGCTCAGCCCCAGCATTTT. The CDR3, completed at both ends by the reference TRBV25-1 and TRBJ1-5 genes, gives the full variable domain EADIYQTPRYLVIGTGKKITLECSQTMGHDKMYWYQQDPGMELHLIHYSYGVNSTEKGDLSSESTVSRIRTEHFPLTLESARPSHTSQYLCASSEGNAQPQHFGDGTRLSIL.